One and the same sample provided the 10 T cell receptor beta chains below, sequenced in a study of blood T cell repertoires in COVID-19. The assay was immunoSEQ multiplex PCR, and TCRdb's table has in-frame clones only and misses some. The data contain fewer than 250,000 clones, about 83% of them seen just once; the ten biggest clones take up 5.5%. What was sequenced was peripheral blood. The receptors shown here come from a human donor in a cohort sampled during active COVID-19.

The rearrangement joins TRBV6-5 to TRBJ1-1, with D hard to call. V was cut by 8 bases and J by 2 bases, with 12 bases left in between. Germline V gene lookup returns CDR1 MNHEY and CDR2 SVGAGI. The CDR3 length is 13 residues. The CDR3 DNA reads TGTGCCAGCTCACGGGGAGTTAACACTGAAGCTTTCTTT. It specifies CASSRGVNTEAFF.

With regard to this clone: This specimen includes other DNA sequences encoding the same CDR3. The chain employs TRBV5-4 and TRBJ1-1; D may be TRBD1 (5 bases). The CDR3 contains 13 residues. The V gene's germline CDR1 is SGHNT and CDR2 YYREEE (reference sequence). The ends were cut back, 4 bases at V and 1 base at J, with 8 bases in the middle. CDR3 residues: CASSQGTNTEAFF. CDR3 sequence (DNA): TGTGCCAGCAGCCAGGGAACGAACACTGAAGCTTTCTTT.

The chain employs TRBV19 and TRBJ2-1, with D possibly being TRBD2 (6 bases). Between the trimmed V and J ends, which lost 6 bases and 1 base, there was a span of 16 bases. Germline V gives CDR1 LNHDA, CDR2 SQIVND (reference sequence). This CDR3 contains 16 residues. The CDR3 DNA sequence: TGTGCCAGTAGCAAATCCGGGACTGGGTCCTACAATGAGCAGTTCTTC. Translation gives CASSKSGTGSYNEQFF.

This chain connects TRBV27 to TRBJ1-4; D is uncertain. The V gene lost 2 bases and the J gene lost 8 bases, with 12 bases spanning the gap. The germline V gene has CDR1 MNHEY and CDR2 SMNVEV (reference sequence). There are 14 residues in the CDR3. In DNA, the CDR3 is TGTGCCAGCAGTTTACTGCAGAGCGGCGAAAAACTGTTTTTT. This encodes CASSLLQSGEKLFF.

J is TRBJ1-6 and V is TRBV6-5; 7 bases agree with TRBD1. The junction had 6 bases not matched to a gene; V was cut back by 2 bases and J by 14 bases. Germline assignment: CDR1 MNHEY and CDR2 SVGAGI. The CDR3 consists of 13 residues. The CDR3 DNA is TGTGCCAGCAGTTACGATACAGGGGATTCCCTCCACTTT. It translates to CASSYDTGDSLHF.

The CDR3 DNA reads as TGCGCCAGCAGCTTGGAGGCGGAGAACACTGAAGCTTTCTTT. Its protein is CASSLEAENTEAFF. This chain joins TRBV5-1 and TRBJ1-1, with D hard to call. Germline values: CDR1 SGHRS, CDR2 YFSETQ. The ends were cut back, 0 bases at V and 1 base at J, with 7 bases in the middle. This CDR3 spans 14 amino acids.

This chain joins TRBV5-8 and TRBJ1-2; TRBD1 is a possible D gene (6 bases). In germline, CDR1 is SGHTS, CDR2 YDEGEE. The CDR3 spans 16 residues. Trimming took 3 bases from V and 0 from J, leaving 15 bases between them. This chain's CDR3 is CASSSKGQTTNYGYTF. The DNA of the CDR3 is TGTGCCAGCAGCTCCAAAGGACAGACCACTAACTATGGCTACACCTTC.

The rearrangement links TRBV5-1 to TRBJ2-1, with 14 bases fitting TRBD2. This CDR3 is 15 amino acids long. Germline V lookup: CDR1 SGHRS, CDR2 YFSETQ. The trim removed 3 bases at V and 9 bases at J, leaving 5 bases unmatched. CDR3 DNA sequence: TGCGCCAGCAGCTCGGGACTAGCGGGAGTAGGTGAGCAGTTCTTC. It translates to CASSSGLAGVGEQFF. The full variable domain, in which reference TRBV5-1 and TRBJ2-1 provide the parts outside the CDR3, is KAGVTQTPRYLIKTRGQQVTLSCSPISGHRSVSWYQQTPGQGLQFLFEYFSETQRNKGNFPGRFSGRQFSNSRSEMNVSTLELGDSALYLCASSSGLAGVGEQFFGPGTRLTVL.

The V call is TRBV11-2, the J call TRBJ1-6; 10 nucleotides line up with TRBD1. This CDR3 comprises 15 residues. Trimming removed 1 base from V and 8 bases from J; junction bases left unmatched: 2. Germline V gives CDR1 SGHAT, CDR2 FQNNGV. CDR3 loop: CASSLVGQGDSPLHF. The CDR3 DNA sequence: TGTGCCAGCAGCTTAGTTGGACAGGGGGATTCACCCCTCCACTTT.

In this sample, this clone turned up once. The V and J genes are TRBV28 and TRBJ1-1; D remains ambiguous. The CDR3 length is 11 residues. Trimming shortened V by 2 bases and J by 7 bases, and 5 bases separated the two germline ends. Germline CDR1 reads MDHEN; CDR2 reads SYDVKM. This CDR3 is CASSLTSEAFF. The DNA of the CDR3 is TGTGCCAGCAGTTTAACCAGTGAAGCTTTCTTT.